The 16 T cell receptor beta chains below come from one sample, sequenced in a study of T cell repertoires in ileal Crohn's disease. Sequenced by immunoSEQ multiplex PCR; TCRdb stores in-frame clones only, minus some. The sample contains 15,000 to 20,000 clones, about 92% of which appear only once. Source material: ileal tissue. Receptor source: an adult with Crohn's disease.

The V call is TRBV4-1, the J call TRBJ1-2; D gene uncertain. From germline, CDR1 is MGHRA and CDR2 YSYEKL. The CDR3 covers 14 residues. With 0 bases removed from V and 4 bases from J, the gap between germline ends came to 9 bases. The CDR3 DNA sequence: TGCGCCAGCAGCCAAGATCCGGGAAGCTATGGCTACACCTTC. Its translation is CASSQDPGSYGYTF.

The chain joins TRBV2 to TRBJ2-1, with 15 bases fitting TRBD2. V shed 6 bases, J shed 7 bases, and the junction held 4 bases outside the gene matches. The length of the CDR3 is 15 residues. Germline V gene lookup returns CDR1 SNHLY and CDR2 FYNNEI. CDR3 protein: CASSKGTSGGNEQFF. The CDR3 DNA reads as TGTGCCAGCAGCAAAGGGACTAGCGGGGGGAATGAGCAGTTCTTC. Supplemented by reference TRBV2 and TRBJ2-1, the full variable domain reads EPEVTQTPSHQVTQMGQEVILRCVPISNHLYFYWYRQILGQKVEFLVSFYNNEISEKSEIFDDQFSVERPDGSNFTLKIRSTKLEDSAMYFCASSKGTSGGNEQFFGPGTRLTVL.

The chain carries TRBV6-1 and TRBJ2-7; D gene ambiguous. In germline, CDR1 is MNHNS, CDR2 SASEGT. This CDR3 contains 13 residues. V dropped 4 bases and J dropped 0 bases, with 7 bases sitting between them. The chain's CDR3 is CASSVSSSYEQYF. Here the CDR3 DNA reads TGTGCCAGCAGTGTGTCTAGCTCCTACGAGCAGTACTTC.

This rearrangement joins TRBV14 to TRBJ2-7; 9 positions agree with TRBD1. The junction had 10 bases not matched to a gene; V was cut back by 4 bases and J by 9 bases. The CDR3 sequence is 14 residues long. Germline-derived CDR1 and CDR2 are SGHDN and FVKESK. This CDR3 is CASSLPGQGIGQYF. In DNA, the CDR3 is TGTGCCAGCAGCCTCCCGGGACAGGGAATAGGGCAGTACTTC.

The chain joins TRBV9 to TRBJ2-7, with D maybe TRBD2 (6 bases). V shed 4 bases and J shed 2 bases, with 10 bases lying between them. This CDR3 contains 13 residues. The germline CDR1 and CDR2 sequences are SGDLS and YYNGEE. The CDR3 DNA reads as TGTGCCAGCAGCCCGCGGGGTGCCTACGAGCAGTACTTC. Protein: CASSPRGAYEQYF.

This clone occurred once. The gene calls are TRBV27 and TRBJ2-4; D is possibly TRBD1 (6 bases). Trimming cost V 5 bases and J 0 bases, with 14 bases left between them. CDR1 and CDR2 (germline): MNHEY, SMNVEV (reference sequence). CDR3 size: 16 residues. The CDR3 nucleotides are TGTGCCAGCAGTGTGGACAGCCGACTAGCCAAAAACATTCAGTACTTC. It encodes CASSVDSRLAKNIQYF.

V gene TRBV19 combines with J gene TRBJ1-1; 11 positions agree with TRBD1. Germline assignment: CDR1 LNHDA and CDR2 SQIVND (reference sequence). V was pared by 6 bases and J by 5 bases, with 8 bases of the junction left unmatched. The CDR3 is 15 residues long. The CDR3 DNA follows: TGTGCCAGTAGGGCCGGGGGACAGGGGGGAACTGAAGCTTTCTTT. As protein: CASRAGGQGGTEAFF. Combining the CDR3 with reference TRBV19 and TRBJ1-1 gives the whole variable domain DGGITQSPKYLFRKEGQNVTLSCEQNLNHDAMYWYRQDPGQGLRLIYYSQIVNDFQKGDIAEGYSVSREKKESFPLTVTSAQKNPTAFYLCASRAGGQGGTEAFFGQGTRLTVV.

This chain links TRBV14 with TRBJ2-4, with 8 bases fitting TRBD1. V shed 4 bases, J shed 6 bases, and the junction held 8 bases outside the gene matches. The CDR3 length is 15 residues. The germline gives CDR1 SGHDN, CDR2 FVKESK. The CDR3 loop reads CASSLGTGLLNIQYF. The DNA for the CDR3 is TGTGCCAGCAGCCTAGGGACAGGCCTATTAAACATTCAGTACTTC.

CDR3 loop: CASSQGGGYEQYF. DNA for the CDR3: TGCGCCAGCAGCCAAGGCGGGGGGTACGAGCAGTACTTC. The V gene is TRBV4-1, the J gene TRBJ2-7, with 8 bases lining up with TRBD2. This CDR3 region has 13 residues. Germline V gene lookup returns CDR1 MGHRA and CDR2 YSYEKL. The V and J ends lost 1 base and 4 bases, in that order; junction bases with no gene match: 0.

The chain links TRBV7-2 to TRBJ1-1; D possibly corresponds to TRBD1 (6 bases). Trimming shortened V by 3 bases and J by 1 base, and 6 bases separated the two germline ends. Germline lookup yields CDR1 SGHTA and CDR2 FQGNSA. The CDR3 spans 13 residues. Here the CDR3 reads CASSLDRNTEAFF. In nucleotides, the CDR3 is TGTGCCAGCAGCTTGGACAGGAACACTGAAGCTTTCTTT. Drawing the rest from reference TRBV7-2 and TRBJ1-1, the complete variable domain is GAGVSQSPSNKVTEKGKDVELRCDPISGHTALYWYRQSLGQGLEFLIYFQGNSAPDKSGLPSDRFSAERTGGSVSTLTIQRTQQEDSAVYLCASSLDRNTEAFFGQGTRLTVV.

The chain employs TRBV5-1 and TRBJ1-1; tentative D call: TRBD1 (6 bases). The germline V gene has CDR1 SGHRS and CDR2 YFSETQ. V was pared by 1 base and J by 2 bases, with 12 bases between. The CDR3 loop spans 15 amino acids. DNA for the CDR3: TGCGCCAGCAGCTTGCTCGGACAGACCAACACTGAAGCTTTCTTT. This codes for CASSLLGQTNTEAFF.

The CDR3 nucleotides are TGTGCCAGCAGCCCGGAGGACTTCACAGATACGCAGTATTTT. Its protein product is CASSPEDFTDTQYF. This chain links TRBV9 with TRBJ2-3; weak D call: TRBD2 (5 bases). V lost 4 bases and J 2 bases, leaving 11 bases between the germline ends. The CDR3 is 14 amino acids. Per the germline V gene, CDR1 is SGDLS and CDR2 is YYNGEE.

This chain joins TRBV2 and TRBJ2-7; 10 positions agree with TRBD2. CDR1 is SNHLY, CDR2 FYNNEI, per germline. Trimming cost V 1 base and J 2 bases; bases outside gene matches: 2. The CDR3 runs to 15 residues. CDR3 nucleotide sequence: TGTGCCAGCAGTGAAGAAACTAGCGGGGCCTACGAGCAGTACTTC. This sequence encodes CASSEETSGAYEQYF.

V and J are TRBV2 and TRBJ1-1; D is perhaps TRBD1 (5 bases). Trimming took 6 bases from V and 0 from J, leaving 17 bases between them. This CDR3 region has 16 residues. Germline-derived CDR1 and CDR2 are SNHLY and FYNNEI. CDR3 nucleotide sequence: TGTGCCAGCAGGAGGAGGGGCCTCACCATGAACACTGAAGCTTTCTTT. The encoded protein is CASRRRGLTMNTEAFF.

The chain couples TRBV25-1 to TRBJ2-7, with TRBD2 matching 9 bases. This CDR3 is built from 14 residues. Germline V gene sequence: CDR1 MGHDK, CDR2 SYGVNS. The V and J ends lost 5 bases and 7 bases, in that order; junction bases with no gene match: 9. CDR3 sequence (DNA): TGTGCCAGCAGTTCGCTGCGGGGGGGCGGAGAGCAGTACTTC. It specifies CASSSLRGGGEQYF.

The chain is built from TRBV11-1 and TRBJ2-1; 8 bases map to TRBD1. There are 13 residues in the CDR3. Germline lookup yields CDR1 SGHAT and CDR2 FQDESV (reference sequence). J gave up 7 bases and V 1 base, and 0 bases lay outside the gene matches. CDR3 sequence: CASSLDRGNEQFF. DNA for the CDR3: TGTGCCAGCAGCTTAGACAGGGGGAATGAGCAGTTCTTC.